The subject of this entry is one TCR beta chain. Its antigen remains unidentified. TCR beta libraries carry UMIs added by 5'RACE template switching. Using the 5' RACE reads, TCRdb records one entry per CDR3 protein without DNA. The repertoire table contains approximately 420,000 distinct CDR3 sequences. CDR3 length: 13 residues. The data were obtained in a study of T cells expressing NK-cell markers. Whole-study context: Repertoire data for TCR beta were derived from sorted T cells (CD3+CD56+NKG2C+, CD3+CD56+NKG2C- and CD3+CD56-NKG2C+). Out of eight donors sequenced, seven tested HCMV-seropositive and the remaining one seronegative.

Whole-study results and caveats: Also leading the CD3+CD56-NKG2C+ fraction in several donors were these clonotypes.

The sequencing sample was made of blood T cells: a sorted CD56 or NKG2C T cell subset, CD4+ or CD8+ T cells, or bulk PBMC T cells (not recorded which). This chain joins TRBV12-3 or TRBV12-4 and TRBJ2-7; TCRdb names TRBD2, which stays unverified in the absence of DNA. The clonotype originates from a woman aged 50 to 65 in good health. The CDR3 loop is CASSRRGGLEQYF.